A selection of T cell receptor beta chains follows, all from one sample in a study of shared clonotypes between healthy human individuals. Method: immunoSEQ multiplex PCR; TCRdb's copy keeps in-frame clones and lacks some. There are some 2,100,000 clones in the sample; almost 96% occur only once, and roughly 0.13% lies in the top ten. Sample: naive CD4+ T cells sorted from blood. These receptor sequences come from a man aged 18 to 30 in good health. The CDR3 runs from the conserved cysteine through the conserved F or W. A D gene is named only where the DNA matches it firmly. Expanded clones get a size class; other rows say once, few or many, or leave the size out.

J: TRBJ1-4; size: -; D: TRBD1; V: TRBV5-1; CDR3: CASSLGGTANNEKLFF; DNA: TGCGCCAGCAGCTTGGGAGGGACAGCCAATAATGAAAAACTGTTTTTT
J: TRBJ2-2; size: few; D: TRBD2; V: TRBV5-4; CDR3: CASSSPSGRAGELFF; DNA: TGTGCCAGCAGCTCCCCTAGCGGGAGGGCCGGGGAGCTGTTTTTT
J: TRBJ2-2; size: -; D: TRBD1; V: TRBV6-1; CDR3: CASSASQGAGTGELFF; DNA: TGTGCCAGCAGTGCTTCACAGGGGGCTGGCACCGGGGAGCTGTTTTTT
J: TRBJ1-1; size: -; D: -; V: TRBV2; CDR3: CASSEAGAVTEAFF; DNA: TGTGCCAGCAGTGAGGCAGGGGCGGTTACTGAAGCTTTCTTT
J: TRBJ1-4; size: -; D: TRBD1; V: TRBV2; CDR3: CASSRTGSIANEKLFF; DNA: TGTGCCAGCAGTCGGACAGGGAGTATAGCTAATGAAAAACTGTTTTTT
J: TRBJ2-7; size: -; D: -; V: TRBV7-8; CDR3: CASSLVSGLTTYEQYF; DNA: TGTGCCAGCAGCTTAGTCTCGGGACTGACGACCTACGAGCAGTACTTC
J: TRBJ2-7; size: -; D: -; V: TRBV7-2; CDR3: CASSLADEQYF; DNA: TGTGCCAGCAGCTTAGCGGACGAGCAGTACTTC
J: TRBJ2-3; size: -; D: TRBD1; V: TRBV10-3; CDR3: CAIRGQGATTDTQYF; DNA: TGTGCCATCAGGGGACAGGGGGCGACTACAGATACGCAGTATTTT
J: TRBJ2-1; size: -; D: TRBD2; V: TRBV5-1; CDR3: CASSLVAGANEQFF; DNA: TGCGCCAGCAGCTTGGTAGCGGGAGCCAATGAGCAGTTCTTC
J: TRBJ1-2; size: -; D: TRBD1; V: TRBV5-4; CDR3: CASSSPGQGDGYTF; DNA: TGTGCCAGCAGCTCCCCGGGACAGGGGGATGGCTACACCTTC
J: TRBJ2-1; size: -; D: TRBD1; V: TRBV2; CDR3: CASRTGQSYNEQFF; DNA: TGTGCCAGCAGAACGGGACAGTCCTACAATGAGCAGTTCTTC
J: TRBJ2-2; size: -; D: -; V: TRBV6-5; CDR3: CASTNTATGELFF; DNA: TGTGCCAGCACTAATACAGCCACCGGGGAGCTGTTTTTT
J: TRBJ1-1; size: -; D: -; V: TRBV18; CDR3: CASSPAGTLNTEAFF; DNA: TGTGCCAGCTCACCAGCAGGGACCTTGAACACTGAAGCTTTCTTT
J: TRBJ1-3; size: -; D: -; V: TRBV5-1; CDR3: CASSLDSFSGNTIYF; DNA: TGCGCCAGCAGCTTGGACAGTTTCTCTGGAAACACCATATATTTT
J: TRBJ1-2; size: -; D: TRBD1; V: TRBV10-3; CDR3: CAISAGRGSHGYTF; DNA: TGTGCCATCAGTGCAGGCAGGGGGTCCCATGGCTACACCTTC
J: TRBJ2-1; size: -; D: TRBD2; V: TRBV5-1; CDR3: CASSLDAGGPRDEQFF; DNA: TGCGCCAGCAGCTTGGACGCGGGAGGGCCGCGGGATGAGCAGTTCTTC